The following is a TCR beta chain sequence with its context. Its specificity is unknown. Separate from the roughly 630-subject first cohort was the approximately 120-subject validation cohort, to which the donors belonged. This record belongs to a study of cytomegalovirus exposure and HLA in healthy donors. Overall study: In a later analysis, it was reported that the roughly 120 validation repertoires had been produced on the same platform as the 670 or so repertoires belonging to the first cohort.

Study findings and constraints: Reported performance of the classifier showed diagnosis of cytomegalovirus status with high specificity and sensitivity. TCR beta chains numbering under 200 were designated cytomegalovirus-associated.

The length of the CDR3 is 14 residues. The V end was cut by 9 bases, the J end by 4 bases, with 19 bases between. Germline lookup yields CDR1 SGHVS and CDR2 FQNEAQ. The repertoire was sequenced with immunoSEQ multiplex PCR; TCRdb's copy has only in-frame clones and lacks some. The data contain 200,000 to 250,000 clones, 70% to 90% of them singletons. The sample taken for sequencing was PBMCs. The receptor was derived from a woman aged 18-29 years in good health and CMV-seronegative. The chain couples TRBV7-8 to TRBJ2-7, with D perhaps TRBD1 (6 bases). Here the CDR3 reads CASGQSLNGYEQYF. CDR3 nucleotide sequence: TGTGCCAGTGGACAGTCCCTCAACGGATACGAGCAGTACTTC.